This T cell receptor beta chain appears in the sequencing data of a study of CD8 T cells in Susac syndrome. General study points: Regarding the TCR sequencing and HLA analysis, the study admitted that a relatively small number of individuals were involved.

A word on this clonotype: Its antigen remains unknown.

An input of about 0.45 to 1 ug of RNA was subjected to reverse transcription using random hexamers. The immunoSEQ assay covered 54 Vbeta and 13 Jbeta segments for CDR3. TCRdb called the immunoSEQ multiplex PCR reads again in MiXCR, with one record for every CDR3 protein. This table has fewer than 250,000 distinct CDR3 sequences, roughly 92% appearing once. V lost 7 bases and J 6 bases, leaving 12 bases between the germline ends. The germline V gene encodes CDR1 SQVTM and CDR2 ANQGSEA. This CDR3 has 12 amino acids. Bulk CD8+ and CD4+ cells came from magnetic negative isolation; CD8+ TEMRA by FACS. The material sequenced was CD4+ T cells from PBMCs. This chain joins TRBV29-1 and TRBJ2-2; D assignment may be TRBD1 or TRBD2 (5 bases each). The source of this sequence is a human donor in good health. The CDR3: CSAGGFPGELFF. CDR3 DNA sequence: TGCAGCGCTGGGGGATTTCCCGGGGAGCTGTTTTTT.